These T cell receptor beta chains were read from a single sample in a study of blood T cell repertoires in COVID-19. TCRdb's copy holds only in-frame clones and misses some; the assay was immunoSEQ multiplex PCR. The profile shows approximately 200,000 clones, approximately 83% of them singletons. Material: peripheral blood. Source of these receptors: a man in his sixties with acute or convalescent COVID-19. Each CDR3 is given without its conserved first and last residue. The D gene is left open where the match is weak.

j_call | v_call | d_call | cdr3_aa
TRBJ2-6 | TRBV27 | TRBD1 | ASSLGQGYGANVLT
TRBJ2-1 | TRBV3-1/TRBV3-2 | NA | ASSQLAGYEQF
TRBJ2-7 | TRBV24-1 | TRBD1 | ATFSDSDRGGYEQY
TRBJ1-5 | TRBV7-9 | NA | ASSLKGDQPQH
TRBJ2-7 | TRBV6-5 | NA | ASRKQRTYEQY
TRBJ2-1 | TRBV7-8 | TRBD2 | ASTLLGSGAREQF
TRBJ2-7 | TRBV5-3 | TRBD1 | ARTGGEQY
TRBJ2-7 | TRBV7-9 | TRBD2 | ASKPLAGGVREQY
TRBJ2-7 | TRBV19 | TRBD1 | ASSPAGQGIYEQY
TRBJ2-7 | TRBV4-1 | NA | ASSQRQDFYEQY
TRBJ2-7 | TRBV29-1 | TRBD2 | SVSPRKTSGGHEQY
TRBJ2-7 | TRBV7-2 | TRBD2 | ASSLVALGSGGVEQY
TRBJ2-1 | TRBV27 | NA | ASSYDGRTSEQF
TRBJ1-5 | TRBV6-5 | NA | ASRTDKFSNQPQH
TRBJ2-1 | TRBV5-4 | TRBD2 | ASSLSAGEAF
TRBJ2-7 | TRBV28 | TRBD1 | AKRQGAAEQY
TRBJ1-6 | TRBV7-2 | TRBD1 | ASSLRQGNSPLH
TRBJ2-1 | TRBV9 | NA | ASSPGTVNEQF
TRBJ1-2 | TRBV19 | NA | ASSMKGVLGYT
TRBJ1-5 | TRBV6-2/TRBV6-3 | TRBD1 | ASSYSNRGGQPQH
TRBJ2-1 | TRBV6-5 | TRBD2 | ASRSGLATYNEQF
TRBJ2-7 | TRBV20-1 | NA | SASRQGSEQY
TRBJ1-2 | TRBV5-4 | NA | ASSSGVQGANYGYT
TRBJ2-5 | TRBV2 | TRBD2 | ASSEAPLAGLLGTQY
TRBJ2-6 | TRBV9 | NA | ASSAVSVSGANVLT
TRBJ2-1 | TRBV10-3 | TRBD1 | AISESAQGALNEQF
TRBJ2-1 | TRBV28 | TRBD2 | ASRTTGLVNEQF
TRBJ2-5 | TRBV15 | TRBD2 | ATSGLAGGPGETQY
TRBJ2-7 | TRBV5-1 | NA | ASSQGSYEQY
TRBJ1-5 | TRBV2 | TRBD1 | ASSDGQGPSNQPQH
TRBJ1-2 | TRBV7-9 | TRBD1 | ASSLESGTGTYGYT
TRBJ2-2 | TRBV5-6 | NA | ASSYTWTGELF
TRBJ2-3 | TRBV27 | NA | ASSGYGTDTQY
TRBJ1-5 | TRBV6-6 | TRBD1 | ASTTGANQPQH
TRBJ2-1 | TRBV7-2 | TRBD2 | ASSFYPLAGGEQF
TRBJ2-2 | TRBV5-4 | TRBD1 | ASSFDRAITGELF
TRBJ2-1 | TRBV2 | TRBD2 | ASSLTSGQYNEQF
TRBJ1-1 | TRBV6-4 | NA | ASTRAMNTEAF
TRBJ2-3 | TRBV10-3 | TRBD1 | AISSTGGKTDTQY
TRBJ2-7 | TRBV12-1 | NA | ASLGGEQY
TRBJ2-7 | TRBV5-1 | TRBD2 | ASSYLGLAAYEQY
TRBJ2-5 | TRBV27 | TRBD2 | ASSFSGLAGGPGIRAQY
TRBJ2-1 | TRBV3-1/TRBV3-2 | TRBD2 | ASSQSSGSIQF
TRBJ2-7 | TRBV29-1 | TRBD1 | SASPTGGHEQY
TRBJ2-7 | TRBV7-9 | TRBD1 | ASSPRVGTVLYEQY
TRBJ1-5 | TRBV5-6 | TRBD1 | ASHGQDGQPQH
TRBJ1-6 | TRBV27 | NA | ARKGLPLSSYNSPLH
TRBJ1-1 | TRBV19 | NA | ASRVQGRTEAF
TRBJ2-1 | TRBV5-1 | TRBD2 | ASSSRLADYNEQF
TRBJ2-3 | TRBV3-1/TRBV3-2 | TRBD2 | ASSPWIVLAGSTDTQY
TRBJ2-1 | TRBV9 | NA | ASSRTRGEQF
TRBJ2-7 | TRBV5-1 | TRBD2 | ASGTSGGTYEQY
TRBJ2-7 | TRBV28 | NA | ASRRQGGVYEQY
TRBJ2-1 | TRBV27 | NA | ASSSLVEAQLSYNEQF
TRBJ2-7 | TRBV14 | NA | ASSQGTGPYEQY
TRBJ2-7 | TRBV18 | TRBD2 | ASSSSGRADYEQY